What follows describes a single T cell receptor (beta chain). This record comes from a study of tissue T cells after allogeneic stem cell transplantation. The wider study: CD3+ T cells were flow-sorted when enough cells; otherwise DNA extracted directly.

The data were produced by immunoSEQ multiplex PCR, yet TCRdb's version contains in-frame clones alone and is incomplete. The repertoire holds 25,000 to 30,000 clones, with approximately 85% as singletons. Germline V gives CDR1 SGHVS, CDR2 FQNEAQ. V lost 3 bases and J 2 bases, leaving 11 bases between the germline ends. The CDR3 extends over 14 amino acids. Sample: blood, taken before transplantation. V usage is TRBV7-8 and J usage is TRBJ2-7; D unresolved. This clonotype was obtained from a woman aged 18 to 49 who later had graft-versus-host disease after an allogeneic stem cell transplant. CDR3 residues: CASSFRLGPYEQYF. CDR3 coding DNA: TGTGCCAGCAGCTTTCGTTTGGGTCCCTACGAGCAGTACTTC.